This TCR beta chain was documented in a study of T-cell memory formation after mild COVID-19. Study-level points and caveats: Mostly located in CM and EM were contracting CD4+ clones, with contracting CD8+ clones located in EMRA.

There are many counts of this clonotype. Its cognate antigen is unknown. TCRalpha and TCRbeta libraries used 5'RACE with constant-segment primers and UMIs. Via MiXCR, TCRdb re-called the 5' RACE reads, giving one row per CDR3 protein. The data show about 57,000 distinct CDR3 sequences, 12% seen once. The material sequenced was PBMCs or a T cell subset sorted from them (not recorded which). This TCR came from a man younger than 35 who had mild COVID-19 (a few samples of this study predate the infection). Cell type and time point are not known.

CDR3 coding DNA: TGTGCCAGCAGCCAAGAAGGTGGGACAGGGAATTCACCCCTCCACTTT. It codes for CASSQEGGTGNSPLHF. The chain carries TRBV4-2 and TRBJ1-6; 9 bases agree with TRBD1. Germline V lookup: CDR1 LGHNA, CDR2 YNFKEQ. The V gene end was trimmed by 0 bases and the J gene end by 7 bases; junction bases not matched to a gene: 4. The CDR3 has 16 residues.